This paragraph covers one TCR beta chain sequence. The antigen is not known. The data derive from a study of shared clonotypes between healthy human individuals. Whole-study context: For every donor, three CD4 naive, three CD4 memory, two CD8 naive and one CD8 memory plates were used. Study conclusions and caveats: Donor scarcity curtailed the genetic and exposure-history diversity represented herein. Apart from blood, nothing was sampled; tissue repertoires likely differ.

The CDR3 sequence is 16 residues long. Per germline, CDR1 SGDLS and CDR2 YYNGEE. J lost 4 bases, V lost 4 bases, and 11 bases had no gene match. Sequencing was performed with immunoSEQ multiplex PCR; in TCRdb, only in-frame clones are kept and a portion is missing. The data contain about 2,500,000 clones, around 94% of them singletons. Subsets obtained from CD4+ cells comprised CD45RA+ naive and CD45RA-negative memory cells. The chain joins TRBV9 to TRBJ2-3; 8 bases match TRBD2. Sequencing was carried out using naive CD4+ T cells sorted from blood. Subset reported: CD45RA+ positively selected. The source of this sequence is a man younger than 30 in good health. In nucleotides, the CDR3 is TGTGCCAGCAGCCCCGAAAGCGGGAGTTATTCAGATACGCAGTATTTT. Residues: CASSPESGSYSDTQYF. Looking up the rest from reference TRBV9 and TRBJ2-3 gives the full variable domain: DSGVTQTPKHLITATGQRVTLRCSPRSGDLSVYWYQQSLDQGLQFLIQYYNGEERAKGNILERFSAQQFPDLHSELNLSSLELGDSALYFCASSPESGSYSDTQYFGPGTRLTVL.